This T cell receptor beta chain came from a study of T cells after yellow fever vaccination. Study findings and constraints: Booster sampling recovered most clones from primary vaccination (about 97% CD4, roughly 90% CD8). FACS-sorted repertoires might harbor abundant contaminating clonotypes from the bulk population.

Comment on this clonotype: Its antigen remains unidentified.

MiXCR, applied by TCRdb to the 5' RACE reads, yields one record per CDR3 protein. The sample yields about 320,000 distinct CDR3 sequences, roughly 10% seen once. The TCR comes from a man aged 18 to 29 who received the YFV17D yellow fever vaccine. The sequences come from CD4+ T cells sorted from PBMCs, collected 45 days after the yellow fever booster vaccination.

The CDR3 DNA reads TGTGCCAGCAGTTTCTGGGCGGGGGGTCCCGGAAACACCATATATTTT. Translation: CASSFWAGGPGNTIYF. The chain links TRBV12-3 or TRBV12-4 to TRBJ1-3; D may be TRBD1 (5 bases). Trimming cost V 3 bases and J 4 bases, with 16 bases left between them. The CDR3 sequence is 16 residues long.